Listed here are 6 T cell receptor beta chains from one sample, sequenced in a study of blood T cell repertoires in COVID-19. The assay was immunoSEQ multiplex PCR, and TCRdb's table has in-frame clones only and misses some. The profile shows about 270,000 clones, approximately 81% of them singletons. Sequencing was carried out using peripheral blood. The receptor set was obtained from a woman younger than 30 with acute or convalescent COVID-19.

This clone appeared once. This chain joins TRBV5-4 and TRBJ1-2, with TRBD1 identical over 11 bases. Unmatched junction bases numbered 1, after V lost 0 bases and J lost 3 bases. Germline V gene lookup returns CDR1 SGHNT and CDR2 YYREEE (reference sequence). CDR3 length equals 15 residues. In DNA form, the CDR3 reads TGTGCCAGCAGCTTGGTGGGACAGGGGGACTATGGCTACACCTTC. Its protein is CASSLVGQGDYGYTF.

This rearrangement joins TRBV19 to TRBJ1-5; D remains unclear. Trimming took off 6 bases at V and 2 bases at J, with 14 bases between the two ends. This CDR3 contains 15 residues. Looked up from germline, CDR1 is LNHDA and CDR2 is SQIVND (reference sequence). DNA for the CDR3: TGTGCCAGTAGGGGCGCGGGGTCGGGCAATCAGCCCCAGCATTTT. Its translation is CASRGAGSGNQPQHF.

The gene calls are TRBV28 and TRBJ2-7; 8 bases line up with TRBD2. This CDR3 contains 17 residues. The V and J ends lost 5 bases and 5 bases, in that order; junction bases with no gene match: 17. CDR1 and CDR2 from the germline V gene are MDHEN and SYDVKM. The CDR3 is CASSLGEGAGGGDEQYF. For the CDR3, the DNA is TGTGCCAGCAGTCTAGGGGAAGGGGCGGGAGGCGGCGACGAGCAGTACTTC. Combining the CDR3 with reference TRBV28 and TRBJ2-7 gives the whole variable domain DVKVTQSSRYLVKRTGEKVFLECVQDMDHENMFWYRQDPGLGLRLIYFSYDVKMKEKGDIPEGYSVSREKKERFSLILESASTNQTSMYLCASSLGEGAGGGDEQYFGPGTRLTVT.

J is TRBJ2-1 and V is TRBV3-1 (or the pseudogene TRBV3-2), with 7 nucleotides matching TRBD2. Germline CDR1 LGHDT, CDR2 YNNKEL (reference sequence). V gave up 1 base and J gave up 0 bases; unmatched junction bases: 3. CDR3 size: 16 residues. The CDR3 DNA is TGTGCCAGCAGCCAAGGGGACTACCACTCCTACAATGAGCAGTTCTTC. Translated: CASSQGDYHSYNEQFF.

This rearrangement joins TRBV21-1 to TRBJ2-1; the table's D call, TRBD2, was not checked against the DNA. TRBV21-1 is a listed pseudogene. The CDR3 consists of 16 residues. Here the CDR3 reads CASSKARAGSYNEQFF. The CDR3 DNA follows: TGTGCCAGCAGCAAAGCGAGAGCGGGCTCCTACAATGAGCAGTTCTTC.

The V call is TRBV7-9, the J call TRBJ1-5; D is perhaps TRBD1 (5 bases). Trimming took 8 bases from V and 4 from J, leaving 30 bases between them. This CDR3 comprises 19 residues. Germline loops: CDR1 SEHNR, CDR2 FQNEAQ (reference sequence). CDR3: CASPRWGISPNQWNQPQHF. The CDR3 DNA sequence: TGTGCCAGCCCCCGTTGGGGCATCAGCCCAAACCAGTGGAATCAGCCCCAGCATTTT.